The T cell receptor beta chain under discussion was sequenced for a study of blood T cell repertoires in COVID-19. Study overall: Some COVID-19 samples were acute and others convalescent; all came from the United States, Italy and Spain. PBMCs, B-cell-depleted T cells, or T cells were the source of the cDNA or gDNA that made up the material.

Sequencing was performed with immunoSEQ multiplex PCR; in TCRdb, only in-frame clones are kept and a portion is missing. This table has approximately 220,000 clones, around 83% appearing once. Deletions cut 2 bases from V and 3 bases from J, with 4 bases between. CDR3 size: 13 residues. CDR1 is MNHNS, CDR2 SASEGT, per germline. Sequenced input: peripheral blood. This receptor was taken from a man aged 45 to 65 who had recovered from COVID-19. The chain is built from TRBV6-1 and TRBJ1-4, with unresolved D. The CDR3, as DNA: TGTGCCAGCAGTGAATGGCCTAATGAAAAACTGTTTTTT. Amino acids: CASSEWPNEKLFF.